Each of the 8 T cell receptor beta chains below was sequenced from the same sample in a study of T cells in Graves' hyperthyroidism and ophthalmopathy (dated by TCRdb to between 2018 and 2021). Libraries were constructed by multiplex PCR. The reads were generated on an Illumina HiSeq 2000. TCR beta CDR3 regions were amplified from RNA transcripts. For the first round of RT-PCR on the TCR CDR3, the HTBI primer set was used together with the Qiagen OneStep RT-PCR kit. Using fastp at Q25 and MiXCR, TCRdb reprocessed the public reads and kept productive beta chains. One record per CDR3 amino acid sequence lists the most common genes and DNA. In this sample the table shows 250,000 to 300,000 distinct CDR3 sequences, roughly 13% of which occur a single time. Approximately 7.9% of the sample is in the top ten clones. Sequenced material: blood. The receptors originated from a middle-aged woman with Graves' hyperthyroidism.

This clonotype was counted a single time. This chain connects TRBV10-3 to TRBJ2-3; TRBD2 agrees at 9 bases. V trimming: 10 bases; J trimming: 4 bases; junction bases outside the gene matches: 6. Looked up from germline, CDR1 is ENHRY and CDR2 is SYGVKD. This CDR3 has 13 residues. DNA for the CDR3: TGTGCCACCTTTAGCGGGAGCTCAGATACGCAGTATTTT. Its translation is CATFSGSSDTQYF.

This clonotype has at least ten counts. This rearrangement joins TRBV20-1 to TRBJ2-1; 11 bases are shared with TRBD1. Germline CDR1 DFQATT, CDR2 SNEGSKA (reference sequence). The CDR3 is 14 amino acids. Unmatched junction bases numbered 6, after V lost 6 bases and J lost 5 bases. The chain's CDR3 is CSAPDRGLNNEQFF. The CDR3 nucleotides read TGCAGTGCCCCGGACAGGGGGCTCAACAATGAGCAGTTCTTC.

This clonotype was counted ten times or more. The chain carries TRBV6-2 or TRBV6-3 and TRBJ2-1; TRBD2 matches at 7 bases. Germline-derived CDR1 and CDR2 are MNHEY and SVGEGT. The CDR3 is 15 amino acids. Trimming cost V 2 bases and J 4 bases; bases outside gene matches: 5. The CDR3 nucleotides read TGTGCCAGCAGTTACCAGGCTAGCGGTTACAATGAGCAGTTCTTC. Translating it yields CASSYQASGYNEQFF.

This clonotype occurred many times. The chain couples TRBV10-3 to TRBJ2-1, with 12 bases fitting TRBD2. Germline CDR1 ENHRY, CDR2 SYGVKD. V shed 6 bases, J shed 10 bases, and the junction held 10 bases outside the gene matches. This CDR3 contains 15 residues. Here the CDR3 reads CAISRLAGALGEQFF. The CDR3 region has the DNA TGTGCCATCAGCCGACTAGCGGGAGCGCTAGGCGAGCAGTTCTTC.

This clonotype appeared many times. The gene calls are TRBV28 and TRBJ1-5; D is uncertain. Germline V lookup: CDR1 MDHEN, CDR2 SYDVKM. CDR3 size: 15 residues. Trimming removed 3 bases at V and 4 bases at J, with 13 bases between. In DNA, the CDR3 is TGTGCCAGCAGTTTGGTAGGGATGGCGAATCAGCCCCAGCATTTT. Translating gives CASSLVGMANQPQHF.

This clonotype was recorded at least ten times. This chain links TRBV6-1 with TRBJ2-5; D remains ambiguous. V was pared by 6 bases and J by 2 bases, with 10 bases between. The CDR3 consists of 13 residues. The germline V gene encodes CDR1 MNHNS and CDR2 SASEGT. The CDR3 bases are TGTGCCAGCAGCCCCTCCCCGCAAGAGACCCAGTACTTC. Protein: CASSPSPQETQYF.

This clonotype was seen ten or more times. V usage is TRBV7-8 and J usage is TRBJ2-1, with 8 bases lining up with TRBD2. The CDR3 totals 15 residues. After removal of 4 bases from V and 12 bases from J, the junction contained 14 bases not matched to a gene. Germline V gives CDR1 SGHVS, CDR2 FQNEAQ. The CDR3 DNA is TGTGCCAGCAGCTCGCGGGCTAGCGGGTCAGGTTGGCAGTTCTTC. It codes for CASSSRASGSGWQFF.

This clonotype was observed at least ten times. CDR3 region: CASSFRGTAAGIYTF. The CDR3 nucleotides read TGTGCCAGCAGTTTCCGCGGGACTGCCGCTGGTATCTACACCTTC. J is TRBJ1-2 and V is TRBV28, with D tentatively TRBD1 (5 bases). The CDR3 has 15 residues. CDR1 and CDR2 (germline): MDHEN, SYDVKM. The V and J ends lost 3 bases and 10 bases respectively, with 21 bases between them.